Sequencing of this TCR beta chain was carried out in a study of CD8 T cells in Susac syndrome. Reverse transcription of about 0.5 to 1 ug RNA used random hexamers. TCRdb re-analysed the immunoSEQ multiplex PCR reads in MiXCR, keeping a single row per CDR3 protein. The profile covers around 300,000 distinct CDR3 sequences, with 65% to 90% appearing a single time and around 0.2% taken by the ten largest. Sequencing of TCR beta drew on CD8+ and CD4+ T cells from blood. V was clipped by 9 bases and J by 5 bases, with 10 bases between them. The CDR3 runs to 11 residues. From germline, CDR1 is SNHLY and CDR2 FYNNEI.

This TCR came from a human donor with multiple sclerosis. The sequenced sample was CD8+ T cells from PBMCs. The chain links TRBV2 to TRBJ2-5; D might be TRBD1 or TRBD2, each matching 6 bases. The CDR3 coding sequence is TGTGCCAGGGGGGGCTTGGAGACCCAGTACTTC. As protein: CARGGLETQYF.